The T cell receptor (beta chain) under discussion was sequenced for a study of identifying expanded T cells in peripheral blood (dated by TCRdb to between 2018 and 2021). Regarding the research as a whole: Technical replicates were generated by sequencing separate aliquots of the same genomic DNA pool, with four replicates compared pairwise. Study-level results and caveats: The beta-binomial model significantly reduced the number of clones called differentially abundant and the false-positive rate across all healthy-donor time intervals. The authors expected that biological variance in healthy repertoires might rise further over much longer intervals, such as months to years. Variance in clone template counts between roughly 2-week samples significantly increased with total template count across all healthy donors. The binomial model flagged 0.95 to 1.5 differentially abundant clones between technical replicates but 15 to 17 over around 2 weeks and approximately 18 over around four weeks.

During the collection period, no immune events, such as infections, were documented for the healthy donors. Time-dependent variance in a beta-binomial model of T-cell clone differential abundance was calibrated using healthy-donor blood repertoires as a training cohort. The training cohort included some ten healthy donors, of whom 3 were female and 7 were male. On average the donors were approximately 42 years old, and their ages spanned 29 to 64 years. Whole blood, obtained from a commercial supplier, was collected from each healthy donor at three time points spaced approximately two weeks apart. Genomic DNA was extracted from unsorted whole blood for immunosequencing. In the case of this clone: Its antigen is not yet known. Base qualities are missing; no much larger clone stands one base away.

The immunoSEQ Assay, which relies on bias-controlled multiplex PCR amplification of genomic DNA, was used to profile TCRbeta CDR3 regions. The published analysis was carried out like this. The absolute abundance of each unique TCRbeta CDR3 region was quantified after sequences were collapsed and filtered. Differential abundance was tested with a binomial (Fisher-equivalent) model and with a beta-binomial model adding time-dependent variance fitted from healthy donors. Clones with fewer than 5 combined templates were removed, and differential abundance was called for clones with a Benjamini-Hochberg FDR below 0.01. Beta-binomial variance was modeled as a function of total template count across the two samples using the form v = (b*log(k)+a)^2. Imported from immuneACCESS, the table was reduced by TCRdb to in-frame sequences with V and J called. These copies leave out some clones; in studies compared against another copy, an unresolved V gene accounts for under half, and the cause of the remainder is not known. Clonal size and the V and J genes are those of that table, whereas D and trimming came from the DNA. This sample is represented by 50,000 to 60,000 clones; approximately 86% of them were singletons. The leading ten clones occupy about 15% of the sample.

The CDR3 starts with the cysteine, ends with the phenylalanine, and has 16 residues. The CDR3 DNA has 48 bases and is translated from base 1. The germline V gene yields SGHRS for CDR1 and YFSETQ for CDR2. Ends trimmed: V by 4 bases, J by 9 bases; bases unmatched to a gene: 13. The sequence joins TRBV5-1 to TRBJ2-1, and 10 bases in between align with TRBD1. Sequencing was done on a sample of blood. This receptor was obtained from a person aged 18-69 years in good health. The CDR3 region: CASSPAPGTGDLEQFF. The nucleotides read TGCGCCAGCAGCCCCGCCCCCGGGACAGGGGATCTTGAGCAGTTCTTC.